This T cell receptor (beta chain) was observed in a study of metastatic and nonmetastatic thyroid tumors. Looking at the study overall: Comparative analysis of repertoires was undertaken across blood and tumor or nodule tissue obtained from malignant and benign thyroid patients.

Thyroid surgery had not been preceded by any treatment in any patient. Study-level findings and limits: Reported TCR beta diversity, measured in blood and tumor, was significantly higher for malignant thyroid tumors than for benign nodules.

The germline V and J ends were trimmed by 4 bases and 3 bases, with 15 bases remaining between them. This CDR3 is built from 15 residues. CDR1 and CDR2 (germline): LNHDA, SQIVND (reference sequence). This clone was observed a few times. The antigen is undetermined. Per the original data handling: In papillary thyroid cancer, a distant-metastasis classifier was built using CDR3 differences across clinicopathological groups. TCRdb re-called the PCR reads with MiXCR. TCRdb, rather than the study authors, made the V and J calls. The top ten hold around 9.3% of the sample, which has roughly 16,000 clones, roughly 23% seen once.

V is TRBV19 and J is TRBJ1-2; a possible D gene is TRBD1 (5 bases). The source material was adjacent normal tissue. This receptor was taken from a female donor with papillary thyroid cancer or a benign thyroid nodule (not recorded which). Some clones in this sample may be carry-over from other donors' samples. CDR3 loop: CASSSRQNADYGYTF. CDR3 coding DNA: TGTGCCAGTAGTAGTCGACAGAATGCGGACTATGGCTACACCTTC.